The rows below give T cell receptor beta chains drawn from one sample of a study of T-cell memory formation after mild COVID-19. Each CDR3 protein is one row after TCRdb ran MiXCR on the 5' RACE reads. The sample lists about 390,000 distinct CDR3 sequences, about 21% occurring once. Material: PBMCs or a T cell subset sorted from them (not recorded which). The receptor set was obtained from an adult woman who had mild COVID-19 (a few samples of this study predate the infection). Cell type and time point are not known. The CDR3 runs from the conserved cysteine through the conserved F or W. A D gene is named only where the DNA matches it firmly. Some rows have no size entry. The others give once, few or many, or a class for an expanded clone.

>few|-|TRBJ2-2|TRBV7-9
CASSLVSGPANTGELFF
TGTGCCAGCAGCTTAGTTTCTGGTCCCGCGAACACCGGGGAGCTGTTTTTT
>few|TRBD1|TRBJ1-2|TRBV25-1
CASREDREFDYGYTF
TGTGCCAGCAGAGAGGACAGGGAATTCGACTATGGCTACACCTTC
>-|-|TRBJ2-4|TRBV6-1
CASSEAAPQYF
TGTGCCAGCAGTGAGGCTGCTCCACAGTACTTC
>-|TRBD1|TRBJ1-4|TRBV12-3/TRBV12-4
CASSLGTVNEKLFF
TGTGCCAGCAGCCTCGGGACAGTTAATGAAAAACTGTTTTTT
>-|TRBD1|TRBJ2-1|TRBV2
CASRAESGQGDIHEQFF
TGTGCCAGCCGAGCGGAATCGGGACAGGGGGATATTCATGAGCAGTTCTTC
>few|-|TRBJ2-5|TRBV7-9
CASSSLVAQETQYF
TGTGCCAGCAGCTCGTTGGTGGCTCAAGAGACCCAGTACTTC
>-|-|TRBJ2-3|TRBV29-1
CSVHRDITDTQYF
TGCAGCGTACACCGGGACATCACAGATACGCAGTATTTT
>-|TRBD2|TRBJ2-3|TRBV10-3
CAIRREIRDTQYF
TGTGCCATCAGGCGGGAGATCAGAGATACGCAGTATTTT
>-|-|TRBJ2-3|TRBV9
CASSSGEFTDTQYF
TGTGCCAGCAGTAGTGGCGAATTCACAGATACGCAGTATTTT
>-|TRBD1|TRBJ2-1|TRBV11-1
CASSQGARYSEQFF
TGTGCCAGCAGCCAGGGGGCGAGGTACAGTGAGCAGTTCTTC